This T cell receptor beta chain was sequenced in a study of T cell responses to AZD1222 COVID-19 vaccine. Study at large: The study pooled second doses at about 4 or about 12 weeks.

The table came from immunoSEQ multiplex PCR; TCRdb's copy has only in-frame clones and leaves some out. The sample consists of more than 150,000 clones, 85% to 90% of them appearing once. In regard to this clone: What it binds is not known.

Germline loops: CDR1 GTSNPN, CDR2 SVGIG (reference sequence). Trimming took off 8 bases at V and 6 bases at J, with 16 bases between the two ends. The CDR3 totals 12 residues. Overall study results and limits: After the peak T cell response, and only then, were repertoires sampled.

The TCR was taken from an adult in good health. Sequenced material: peripheral blood, taken on day 0 of AZD1222 vaccination. The chain recombines TRBV30 with TRBJ1-2; D ambiguous. The CDR3 DNA reads as TGTGCCGGTTTTGAGGGTCAGAATGGCTACACCTTC. Its translation is CAGFEGQNGYTF.